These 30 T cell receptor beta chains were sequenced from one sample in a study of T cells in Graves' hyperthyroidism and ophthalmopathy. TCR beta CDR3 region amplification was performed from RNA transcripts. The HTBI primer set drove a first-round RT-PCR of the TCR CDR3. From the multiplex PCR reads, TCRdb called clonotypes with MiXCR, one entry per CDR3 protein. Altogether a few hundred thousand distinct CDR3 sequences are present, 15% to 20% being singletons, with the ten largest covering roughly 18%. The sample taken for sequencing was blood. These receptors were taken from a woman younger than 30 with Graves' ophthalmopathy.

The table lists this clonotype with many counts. The CDR3 here is CATDAGHSSGANVLTF. CDR3 DNA sequence: TGTGCCACCGATGCGGGACACTCCTCTGGGGCCAACGTCCTGACTTTC. The chain is built from TRBV11-2 and TRBJ2-6; D possibly uses TRBD1 or TRBD2 (6 bases each). The germline gives CDR1 SGHAT, CDR2 FQNNGV. The CDR3 loop spans 16 amino acids. The V end was cut by 10 bases, the J end by 0 bases, with 16 bases between.

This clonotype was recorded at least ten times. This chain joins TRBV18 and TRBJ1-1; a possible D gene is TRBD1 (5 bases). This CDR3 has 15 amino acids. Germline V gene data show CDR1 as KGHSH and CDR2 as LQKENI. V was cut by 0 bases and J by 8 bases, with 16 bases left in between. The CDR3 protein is CASSPPFREPPEAFF. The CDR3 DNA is TGTGCCAGCTCACCACCGTTCAGGGAGCCTCCGGAAGCTTTCTTT.

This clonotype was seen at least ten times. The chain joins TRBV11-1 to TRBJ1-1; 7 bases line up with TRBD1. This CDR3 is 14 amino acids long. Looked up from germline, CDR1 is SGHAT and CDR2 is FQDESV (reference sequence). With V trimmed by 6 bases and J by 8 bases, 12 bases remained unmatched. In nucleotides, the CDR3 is TGTGCCAGCAGTATGAACAGGGGTCGGTCGGAAGCTTTCTTT. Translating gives CASSMNRGRSEAFF.

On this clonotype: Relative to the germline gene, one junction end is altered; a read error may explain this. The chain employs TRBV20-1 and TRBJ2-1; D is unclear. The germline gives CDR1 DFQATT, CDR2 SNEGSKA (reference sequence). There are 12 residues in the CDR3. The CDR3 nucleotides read TGCAGTGCTCGAGAACCGGACAATGAGCAGTTCTTC. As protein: CSAREPDNEQFF.

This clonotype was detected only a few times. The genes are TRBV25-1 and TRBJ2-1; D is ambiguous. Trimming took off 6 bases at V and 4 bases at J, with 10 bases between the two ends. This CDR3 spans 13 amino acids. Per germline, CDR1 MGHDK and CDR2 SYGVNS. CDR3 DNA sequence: TGTGCCAGCAGCGGACGGATTTACAATGAGCAGTTCTTC. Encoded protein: CASSGRIYNEQFF.

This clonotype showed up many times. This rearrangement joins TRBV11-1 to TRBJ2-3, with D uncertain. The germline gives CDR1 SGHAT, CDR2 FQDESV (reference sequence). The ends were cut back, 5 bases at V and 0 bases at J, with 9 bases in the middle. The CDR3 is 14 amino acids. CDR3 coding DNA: TGTGCCAGCAGCCGACTCCTTAGCACAGATACGCAGTATTTT. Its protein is CASSRLLSTDTQYF.

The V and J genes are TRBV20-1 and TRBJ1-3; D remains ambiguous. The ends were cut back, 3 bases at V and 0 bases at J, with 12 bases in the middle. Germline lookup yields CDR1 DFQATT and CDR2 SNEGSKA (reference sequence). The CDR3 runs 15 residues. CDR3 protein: CSARTDFSSGNTIYF. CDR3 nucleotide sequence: TGCAGTGCTAGGACCGACTTCAGCTCTGGAAACACCATATATTTT.

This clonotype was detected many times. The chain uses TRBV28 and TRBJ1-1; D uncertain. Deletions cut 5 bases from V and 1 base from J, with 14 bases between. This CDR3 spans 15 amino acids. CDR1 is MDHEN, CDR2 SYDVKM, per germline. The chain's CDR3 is CASSPGSPGNTEAFF. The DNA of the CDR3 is TGTGCCAGCAGTCCGGGGTCGCCGGGGAACACTGAAGCTTTCTTT.

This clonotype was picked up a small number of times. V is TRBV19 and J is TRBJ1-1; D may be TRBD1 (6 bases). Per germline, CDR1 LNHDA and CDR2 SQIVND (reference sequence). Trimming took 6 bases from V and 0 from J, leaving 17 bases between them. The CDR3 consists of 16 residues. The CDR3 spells CASSNTGWGMNTEAFF. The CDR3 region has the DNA TGTGCCAGTAGCAACACAGGGTGGGGGATGAACACTGAAGCTTTCTTT.

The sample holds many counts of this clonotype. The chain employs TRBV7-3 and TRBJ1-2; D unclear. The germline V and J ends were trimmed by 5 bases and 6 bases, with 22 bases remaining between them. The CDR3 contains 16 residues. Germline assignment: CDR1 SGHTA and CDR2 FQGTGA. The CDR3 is CASSPQGGRVDDGYTF. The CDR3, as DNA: TGTGCCAGCAGCCCTCAAGGAGGGAGGGTCGATGATGGCTACACCTTC.

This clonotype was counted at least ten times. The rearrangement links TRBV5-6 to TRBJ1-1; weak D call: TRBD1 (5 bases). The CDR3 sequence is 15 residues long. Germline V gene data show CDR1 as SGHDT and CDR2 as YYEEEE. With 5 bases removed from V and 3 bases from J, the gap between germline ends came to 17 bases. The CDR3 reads CASRRAFGGDTEAFF. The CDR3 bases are TGTGCCAGCAGACGGGCGTTTGGGGGTGACACTGAAGCTTTCTTT.

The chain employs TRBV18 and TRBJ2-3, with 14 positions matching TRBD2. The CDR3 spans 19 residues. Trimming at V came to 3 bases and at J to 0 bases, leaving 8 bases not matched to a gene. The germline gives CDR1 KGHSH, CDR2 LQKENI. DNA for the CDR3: TGTGCCAGCTCACCCGGACTAGCGGGGGGACTATCTAGCACAGATACGCAGTATTTT. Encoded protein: CASSPGLAGGLSSTDTQYF.

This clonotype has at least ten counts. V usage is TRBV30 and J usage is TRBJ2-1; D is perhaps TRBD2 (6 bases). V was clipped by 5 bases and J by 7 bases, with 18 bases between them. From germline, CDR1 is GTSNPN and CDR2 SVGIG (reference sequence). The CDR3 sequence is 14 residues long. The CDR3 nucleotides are TGTGCCTGGGCGCGGGACTCCACTGGGAATGAGCAGTTCTTC. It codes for CAWARDSTGNEQFF.

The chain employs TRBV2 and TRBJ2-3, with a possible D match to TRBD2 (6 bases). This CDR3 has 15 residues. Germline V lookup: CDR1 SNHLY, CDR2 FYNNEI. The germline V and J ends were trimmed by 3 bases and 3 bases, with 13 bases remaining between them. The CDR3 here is CASSESGETTDTQYF. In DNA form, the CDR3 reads TGTGCCAGCAGTGAGTCGGGAGAGACGACAGATACGCAGTATTTT.

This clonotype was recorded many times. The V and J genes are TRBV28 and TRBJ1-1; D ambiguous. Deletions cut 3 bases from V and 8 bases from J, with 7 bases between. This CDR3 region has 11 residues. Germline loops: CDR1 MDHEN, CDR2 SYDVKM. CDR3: CASSFWGEAFF. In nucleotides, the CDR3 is TGTGCCAGCAGTTTTTGGGGAGAAGCTTTCTTT. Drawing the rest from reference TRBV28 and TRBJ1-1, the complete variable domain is DVKVTQSSRYLVKRTGEKVFLECVQDMDHENMFWYRQDPGLGLRLIYFSYDVKMKEKGDIPEGYSVSREKKERFSLILESASTNQTSMYLCASSFWGEAFFGQGTRLTVV.

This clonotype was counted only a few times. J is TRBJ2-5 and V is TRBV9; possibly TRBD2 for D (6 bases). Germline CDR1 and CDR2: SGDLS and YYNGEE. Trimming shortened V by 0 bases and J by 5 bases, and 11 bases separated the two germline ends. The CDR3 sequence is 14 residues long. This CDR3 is CASSVAGGLETQYF. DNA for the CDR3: TGTGCCAGCAGCGTAGCTGGGGGGTTGGAGACCCAGTACTTC.

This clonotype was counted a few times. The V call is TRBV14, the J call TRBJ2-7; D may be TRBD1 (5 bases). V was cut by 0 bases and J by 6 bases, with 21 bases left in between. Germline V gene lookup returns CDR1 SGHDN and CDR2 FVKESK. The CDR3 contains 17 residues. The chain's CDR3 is CASSQDWGPRAYVEQYF. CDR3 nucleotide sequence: TGTGCCAGCAGCCAAGATTGGGGCCCCAGAGCCTACGTCGAGCAGTACTTC.

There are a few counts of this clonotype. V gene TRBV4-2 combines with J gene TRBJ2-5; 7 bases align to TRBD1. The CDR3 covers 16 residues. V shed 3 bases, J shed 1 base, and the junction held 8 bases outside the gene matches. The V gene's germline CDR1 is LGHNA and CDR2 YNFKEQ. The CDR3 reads CASSQRQGASQETQYF. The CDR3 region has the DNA TGTGCCAGCAGCCAGAGACAGGGAGCGAGCCAAGAGACCCAGTACTTC.

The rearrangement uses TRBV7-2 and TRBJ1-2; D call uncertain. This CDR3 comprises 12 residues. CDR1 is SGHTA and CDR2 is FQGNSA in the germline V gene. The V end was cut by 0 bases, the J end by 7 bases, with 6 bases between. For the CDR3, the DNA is TGTGCCAGCAGCTTAGCGAGGGCTGGCTACACCTTC. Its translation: CASSLARAGYTF. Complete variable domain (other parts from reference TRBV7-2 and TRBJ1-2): GAGVSQSPSNKVTEKGKDVELRCDPISGHTALYWYRQSLGQGLEFLIYFQGNSAPDKSGLPSDRFSAERTGGSVSTLTIQRTQQEDSAVYLCASSLARAGYTFGSGTRLTVV.

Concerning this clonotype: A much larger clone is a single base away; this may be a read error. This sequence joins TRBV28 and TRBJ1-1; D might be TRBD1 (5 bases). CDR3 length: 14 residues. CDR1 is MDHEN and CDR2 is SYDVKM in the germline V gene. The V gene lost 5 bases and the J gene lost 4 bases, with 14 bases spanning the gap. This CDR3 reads CASSTRGSSTEAFF. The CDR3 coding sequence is TGTGCCAGCAGTACAAGGGGCAGTTCCACTGAAGCTTTCTTT.

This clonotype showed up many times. DNA for the CDR3: TGCGCCAGCAGCTTGGGGGCGGGAGACCGGCGTGAAAAACTGTTTTTT. Translating it yields CASSLGAGDRREKLFF. This chain joins TRBV5-1 and TRBJ1-4, with D unresolved. CDR1 is SGHRS, CDR2 YFSETQ, per germline. The CDR3 has 16 residues. Trimming removed 0 bases from V and 7 bases from J, with 16 bases in between.

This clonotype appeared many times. In nucleotides, the CDR3 is TGTGCCAGCAGTTACGAGCCAGGTCCTAATGAAAAACTGTTTTTT. Amino acid sequence: CASSYEPGPNEKLFF. This rearrangement joins TRBV6-1 to TRBJ1-4, with no clear D. The CDR3 is 15 amino acids. Trimming left V 5 bases short and J 3 bases short, with 13 bases between. CDR1 MNHNS and CDR2 SASEGT come from the germline V gene.

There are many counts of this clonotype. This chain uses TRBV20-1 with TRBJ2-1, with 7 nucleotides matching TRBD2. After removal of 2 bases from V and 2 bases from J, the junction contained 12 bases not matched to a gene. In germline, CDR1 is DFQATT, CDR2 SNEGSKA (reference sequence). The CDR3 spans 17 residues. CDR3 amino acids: CSARLGRRRITYNEQFF. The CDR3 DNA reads TGCAGTGCTAGACTCGGGAGGAGGAGGATTACCTACAATGAGCAGTTCTTC.

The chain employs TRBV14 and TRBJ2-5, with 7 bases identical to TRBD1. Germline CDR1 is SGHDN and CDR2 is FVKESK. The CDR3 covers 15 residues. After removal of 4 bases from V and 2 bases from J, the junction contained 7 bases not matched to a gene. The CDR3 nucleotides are TGTGCCAGCAGCCTTTACAGGGGTCGACAAGAGACCCAGTACTTC. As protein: CASSLYRGRQETQYF.

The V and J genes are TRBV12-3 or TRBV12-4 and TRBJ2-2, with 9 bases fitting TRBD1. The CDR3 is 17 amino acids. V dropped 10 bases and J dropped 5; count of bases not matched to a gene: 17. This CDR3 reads CATGEDRGLGRTGELFF. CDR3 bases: TGTGCCACAGGCGAGGACAGGGGCCTCGGTAGGACCGGGGAGCTGTTTTTT.

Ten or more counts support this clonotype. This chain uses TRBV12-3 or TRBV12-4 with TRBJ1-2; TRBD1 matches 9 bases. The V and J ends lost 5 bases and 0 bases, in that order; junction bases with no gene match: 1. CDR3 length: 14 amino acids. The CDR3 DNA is TGTGCCAGCAGTGACAGGGGGTCTAACTATGGCTACACCTTC. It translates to CASSDRGSNYGYTF.

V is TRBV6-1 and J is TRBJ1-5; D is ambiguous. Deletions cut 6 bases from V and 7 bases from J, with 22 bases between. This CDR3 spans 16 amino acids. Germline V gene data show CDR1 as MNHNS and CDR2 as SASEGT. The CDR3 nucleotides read TGTGCCAGCAGCTCCAAGGCCGTGTTTGGACGGCAGCCCCAGCATTTT. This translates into CASSSKAVFGRQPQHF.

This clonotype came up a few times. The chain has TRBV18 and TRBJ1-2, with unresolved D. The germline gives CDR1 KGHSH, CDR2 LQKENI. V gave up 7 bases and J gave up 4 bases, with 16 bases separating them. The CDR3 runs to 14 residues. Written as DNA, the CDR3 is TGTGCCAGCTTACCCGCCGCAGCTACCTATGGCTACACCTTC. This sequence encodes CASLPAAATYGYTF. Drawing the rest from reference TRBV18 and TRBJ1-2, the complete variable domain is NAGVMQNPRHLVRRRGQEARLRCSPMKGHSHVYWYRQLPEEGLKFMVYLQKENIIDESGMPKERFSAEFPKEGPSILRIQQVVRGDSAAYFCASLPAAATYGYTFGSGTRLTVV.

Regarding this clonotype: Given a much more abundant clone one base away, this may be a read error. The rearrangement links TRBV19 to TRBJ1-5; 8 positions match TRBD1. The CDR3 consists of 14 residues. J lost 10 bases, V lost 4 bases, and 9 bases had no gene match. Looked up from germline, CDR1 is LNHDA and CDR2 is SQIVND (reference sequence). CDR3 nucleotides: TGTGCCAGTAGTAACGACAGGGGAATACACCCCCAGCATTTT. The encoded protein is CASSNDRGIHPQHF.

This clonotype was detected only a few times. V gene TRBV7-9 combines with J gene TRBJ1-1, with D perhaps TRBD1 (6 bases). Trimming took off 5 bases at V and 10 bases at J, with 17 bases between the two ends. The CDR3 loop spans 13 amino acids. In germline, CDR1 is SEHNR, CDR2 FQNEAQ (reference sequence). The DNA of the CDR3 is TGTGCCAGCAGCCCCGAGAGGACAGACATAGCTTTCTTT. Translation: CASSPERTDIAFF.